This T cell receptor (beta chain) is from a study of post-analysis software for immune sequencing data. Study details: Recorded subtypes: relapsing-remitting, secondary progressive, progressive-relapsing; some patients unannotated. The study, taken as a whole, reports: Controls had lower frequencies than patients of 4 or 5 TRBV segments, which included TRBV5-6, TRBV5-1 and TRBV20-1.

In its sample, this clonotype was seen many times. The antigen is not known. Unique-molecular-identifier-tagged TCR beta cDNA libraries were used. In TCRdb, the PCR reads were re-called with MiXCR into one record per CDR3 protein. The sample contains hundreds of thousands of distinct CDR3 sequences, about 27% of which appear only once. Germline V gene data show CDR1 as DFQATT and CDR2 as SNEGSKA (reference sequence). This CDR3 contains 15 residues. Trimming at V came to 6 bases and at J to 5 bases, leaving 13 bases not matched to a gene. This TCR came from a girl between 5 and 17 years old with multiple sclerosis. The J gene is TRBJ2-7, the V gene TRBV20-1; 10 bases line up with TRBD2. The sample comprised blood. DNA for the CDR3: TGCAGTGCCTCAAGGTCTAGCGGGAGAGGGCACGAGCAGTACTTC. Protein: CSASRSSGRGHEQYF.